Detailed here is one TCR beta chain. This clonotype qualifies as medium-sized (0.01 to 0.1%). The antigen it binds to is not known. No qualities accompany the bases; no much larger clone lies one base away. Using a BD FACSAria II cell sorter, four subsets defined by PD-1 and/or TIGIT were sorted out of live CD3+CD8+TCRalphabeta+ cells. To characterize how relevant each subset is to anti-PD-1 therapy response, circulating CD8 T cells were sorted into four subsets based on PD-1 and TIGIT expression. Both TCR alpha and TCR beta chains were sequenced from each sorted CD8 T-cell subset. Peripheral blood was collected before the first anti-PD-1 injection, after two injections and after four injections. PBMCs were immediately isolated by Ficoll gradient centrifugation. Until use, PBMCs were kept cryopreserved in liquid nitrogen in RPMI containing roughly 22% FCS and about 10% DMSO. After thawing, PBMCs were stained with a viability dye plus antibodies against CD3, CD8alpha, TCRalphabeta, PD-1 and TIGIT. The RNeasy Kit was used to extract total RNA, and all samples had a RIN greater than 7.

The V and J ends are trimmed by 3 bases and 7 bases, leaving 13 bases between them. The germline V gene (reference sequence) specifies DFQATT as CDR1 and SNEGSKA as CDR2. The cysteine opens and the phenylalanine closes a CDR3 of 12 amino acids. Here the CDR3 DNA is all that survives: 36 bases in frame from base 1. This record belongs to a study of circulating CD8 cells and anti-PD-1 response in melanoma (dated by TCRdb to about 2020). Turning to the overall study: Patients received nivolumab intravenously at 3 mg/kg every 2 weeks. Of the roughly 13 patients in the melanoma cohort, anti-PD-1 was received as first-line therapy by seven patients, and prior targeted therapy or immunotherapy had been received by six patients. Patients with complete or partial responses were classified as responders; those with stable or progressive disease (RECIST v1.1) as non-responders. The TCR repertoire analysis covered around 11 melanoma patients: 7 non-responders and 4 responders. In on-treatment samples, a biotinylated anti-human IgG4 antibody was used to detect PD-1.

Points the paper makes about the study in general: The DNEG repertoire had the highest diversity, the PD-1 and DPOS repertoires had similar and higher clonality, and the TIGIT repertoires had the lowest diversity. Experiments were generally performed without replicates because of limited material. The cohort mixed treatment-naive and previously treated patients, which the authors noted could influence results. The published TCR repertoire comparisons used only baseline and M1 samples from a small cohort with few responders. Repertoires were found to be largely private between subsets, with under 7.5% of TRB clonotypes shared at M1, and the highest sharing was observed between DPOS and TIGIT. Tumor material was not accessible, so tumor reactivity was assessed by peptide assays on expanded sorted subsets instead.

Reads for this sample came from a NextSeq 500. The QIAseq Immune Repertoire RNA Library Kit, Human TCR Panel was used to prepare TCR libraries from about 15 ng of total RNA. The TCR libraries were sequenced on an Illumina NextSeq using a Mid Output V2 kit and asymmetric 261x41 paired-end reads. Every TCR library was diluted to roughly 4 nM, then pooled, denatured and loaded at about 0.99 pM. The original pipeline was this. The QIAGEN GeneGlobe Data Analysis Center was used to process TCR FASTQ files, and downstream analysis was done in R 3.5.2. To get clonality, Shannon entropy was normalized by the log of the number of unique productive sequences and the result was subtracted from one. For each subset, Fisher exact tests at 5% FDR were used to find TRA or TRB clonotypes whose abundance differed between baseline and M1. Differentially abundant clonotypes were grouped as emerging, expanding, contracting or non-expanding/contracting. Morisita's overlap index was used to measure how much repertoires overlapped between patients. TCRdb trimmed the raw reads at Q25, called clones with MiXCR and kept productive beta chains. Records with the same CDR3 protein are collapsed into one entry carrying the most frequent genes and DNA. TCRdb, not the original authors, processed these V and J calls. The table for this sample lists around 1,500 distinct CDR3 sequences; about 6.8% of them were counted only once. The leading ten clones occupy around 9.1% of the sample.

Sample: CD8+ T cells from PBMCs, taken at baseline or after one month of anti-PD-1 therapy (not recorded which). The sequence joins TRBV20-1 to TRBJ2-7; TRBD1 is possibly the D segment (6 matching bases). This TCR came from a human donor with melanoma. The nucleotides read TGCAGTGCTAGTCTGGCAGGGGTTGAGCAGTACTTC. Translated, this is CSASLAGVEQYF.